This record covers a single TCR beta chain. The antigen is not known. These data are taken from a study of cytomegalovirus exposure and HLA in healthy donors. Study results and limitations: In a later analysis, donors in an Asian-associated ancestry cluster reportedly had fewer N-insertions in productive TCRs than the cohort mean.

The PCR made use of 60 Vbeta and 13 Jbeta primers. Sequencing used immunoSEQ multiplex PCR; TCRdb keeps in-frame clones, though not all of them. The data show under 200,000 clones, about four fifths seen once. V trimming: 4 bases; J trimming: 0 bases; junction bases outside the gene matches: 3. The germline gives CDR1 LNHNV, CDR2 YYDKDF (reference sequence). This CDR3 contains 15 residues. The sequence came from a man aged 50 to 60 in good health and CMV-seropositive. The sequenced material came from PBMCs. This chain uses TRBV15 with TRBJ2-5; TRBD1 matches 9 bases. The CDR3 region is CATSIDRGYQETQYF. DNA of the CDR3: TGTGCCACCAGCATAGACAGGGGGTACCAAGAGACCCAGTACTTC. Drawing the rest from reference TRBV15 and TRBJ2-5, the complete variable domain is DAMVIQNPRYQVTQFGKPVTLSCSQTLNHNVMYWYQQKSSQAPKLLFHYYDKDFNNEADTPDNFQSRRPNTSFCFLDIRSPGLGDTAMYLCATSIDRGYQETQYFGPGTRLLVL.